This T cell receptor beta chain was obtained from a study of T cell responses to AZD1222 COVID-19 vaccine. Study details: Pooling was applied to second doses at about 4 or about 12 weeks. General study points: Rises in breadth and depth of Spike-specific TCRs came after two AZD1222 doses. Of spike-specific TCRs, nearly half reportedly target regions left unmutated in variants. Spike was spanned by vaccine-associated CD4 TCRs, which were dominant at 160-218 and 743-854.

Repertoires were generated with immunoSEQ multiplex PCR, while TCRdb's copy carries only in-frame clones and drops some. The table has 90,000 to 100,000 clones, more than 75% seen once. A word on this clone: What it binds is unknown.

The V gene's germline CDR1 is LGHDT and CDR2 YNNKEL (reference sequence). V lost 4 bases to trimming and J lost 2 bases; unmatched junction nucleotides: 15. The CDR3 loop spans 18 amino acids. The source was peripheral blood, collected on day 0 of AZD1222 vaccination. The V gene is TRBV3-1 (or the pseudogene TRBV3-2), the J gene TRBJ2-3, with 7 positions matching TRBD2. This receptor was identified in an adult in good health. The DNA for the CDR3 is TGTGCCAGCAGCCGAACCCCCAGCGGGGTAACTTTCACAGATACGCAGTATTTT. It codes for CASSRTPSGVTFTDTQYF.